The rows below give T cell receptor beta chains drawn from one sample of a study of early T cells in non-severe SARS-CoV-2 infection. TCRdb processed the 5' RACE reads anew with MiXCR; each CDR3 protein has one entry. The sample shows around 25,000 distinct CDR3 sequences, 4.5% to 7% of them seen only once. The sequenced sample consisted of whole blood. These receptors were collected from an adult who was a healthcare worker with PCR-confirmed SARS-CoV-2 infection or an uninfected control (not recorded which). Each CDR3 is given without its conserved first and last residue. Fields, in order: clone size, V gene, CDR3 protein. Clone sizes are given selectively: once, few, many, or a class where the clone is expanded.

clone size: few
V gene: TRBV5-1
CDR3 protein: ASSPTLRDTQY

clone size: medium-sized
V gene: TRBV28
CDR3 protein: ASSFPGTSGGYYTGELF

clone size: many
V gene: TRBV6-5
CDR3 protein: ASSPLRGLASNQPQH

clone size: .
V gene: TRBV7-8
CDR3 protein: ASSPNVGDGTQY

clone size: .
V gene: TRBV12-3/TRBV12-4
CDR3 protein: ASTQGTAYTEAF

clone size: .
V gene: TRBV20-1
CDR3 protein: RGTRLNVQYGYT

clone size: many
V gene: TRBV11-2
CDR3 protein: ASRRPGQAPSGANVLT

clone size: many
V gene: TRBV28
CDR3 protein: ASTQLGVLADTQY

clone size: many
V gene: TRBV6-5
CDR3 protein: ASSYSGGDYEKLF

clone size: .
V gene: TRBV28
CDR3 protein: ASSLALQGSSYNEQF

clone size: .
V gene: TRBV3-1
CDR3 protein: ASSRSGLKRDTIY

clone size: .
V gene: TRBV3-1
CDR3 protein: ASSQGINTEAF

clone size: many
V gene: TRBV28
CDR3 protein: ASSLKAENTGELF

clone size: medium-sized
V gene: TRBV27
CDR3 protein: ASSGGLMNTEAF

clone size: many
V gene: TRBV7-2
CDR3 protein: ASSYYLGGSPNTEAF